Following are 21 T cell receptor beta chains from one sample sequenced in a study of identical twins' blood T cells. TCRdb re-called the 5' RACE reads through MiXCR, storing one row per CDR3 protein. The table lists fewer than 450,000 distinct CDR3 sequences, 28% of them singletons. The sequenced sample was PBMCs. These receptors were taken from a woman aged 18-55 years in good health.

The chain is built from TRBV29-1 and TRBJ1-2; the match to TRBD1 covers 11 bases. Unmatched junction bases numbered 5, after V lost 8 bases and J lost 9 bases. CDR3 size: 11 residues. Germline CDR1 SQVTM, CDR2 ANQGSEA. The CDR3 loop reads CSTGQGASYTF. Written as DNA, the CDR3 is TGCAGCACAGGACAGGGGGCAAGCTACACCTTC.

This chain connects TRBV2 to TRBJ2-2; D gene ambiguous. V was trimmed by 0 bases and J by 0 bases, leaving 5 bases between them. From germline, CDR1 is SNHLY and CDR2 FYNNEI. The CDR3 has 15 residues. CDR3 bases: TGTGCCAGCAGTGAAGCGAGTGCGAACACCGGGGAGCTGTTTTTT. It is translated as CASSEASANTGELFF.

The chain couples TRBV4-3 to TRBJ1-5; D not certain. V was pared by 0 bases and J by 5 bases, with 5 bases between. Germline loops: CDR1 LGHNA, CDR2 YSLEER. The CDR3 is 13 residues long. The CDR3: CASSQENYQPQHF. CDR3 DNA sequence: TGCGCCAGCAGCCAAGAAAATTATCAGCCCCAGCATTTT.

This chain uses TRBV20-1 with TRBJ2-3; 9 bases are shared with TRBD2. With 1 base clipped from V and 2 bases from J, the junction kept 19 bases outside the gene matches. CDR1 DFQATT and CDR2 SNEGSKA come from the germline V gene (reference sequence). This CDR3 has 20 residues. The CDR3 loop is CSARAGWRGGKSFFTDTQYF. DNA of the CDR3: TGCAGTGCTAGAGCGGGTTGGCGGGGGGGCAAGTCTTTTTTCACAGATACGCAGTATTTT.

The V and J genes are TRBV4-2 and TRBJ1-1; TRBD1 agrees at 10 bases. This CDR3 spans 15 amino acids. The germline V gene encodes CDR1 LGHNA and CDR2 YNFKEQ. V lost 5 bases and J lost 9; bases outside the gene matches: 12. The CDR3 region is CASSERQGAIEKAFF. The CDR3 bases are TGTGCCAGCAGCGAGCGACAGGGGGCGATTGAAAAAGCTTTCTTT.

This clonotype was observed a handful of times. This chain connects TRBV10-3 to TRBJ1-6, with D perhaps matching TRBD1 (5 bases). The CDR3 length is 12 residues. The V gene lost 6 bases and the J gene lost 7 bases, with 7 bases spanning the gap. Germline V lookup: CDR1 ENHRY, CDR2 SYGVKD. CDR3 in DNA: TGTGCCATCAGGGAGGGGAATTCACCCCTCCACTTT. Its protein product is CAIREGNSPLHF.

The CDR3 DNA follows: TGTGCCAGCAGCCCCCTAAGGGGGAGCAATCAGCCCCAGCATTTT. It codes for CASSPLRGSNQPQHF. The J gene is TRBJ1-5, the V gene TRBV7-8; the D gene is possibly TRBD1 (6 bases). Trimming left V 5 bases short and J 1 base short, with 12 bases between. The CDR3 contains 15 residues. CDR1 is SGHVS, CDR2 FQNEAQ, per germline. The full variable domain, with the rest looked up from reference TRBV7-8 and TRBJ1-5, is GAGVSQSPRYKVAKRGQDVALRCDPISGHVSLFWYQQALGQGPEFLTYFQNEAQLDKSGLPSDRFFAERPEGSVSTLKIQRTQQEDSAVYLCASSPLRGSNQPQHFGDGTRLSIL.

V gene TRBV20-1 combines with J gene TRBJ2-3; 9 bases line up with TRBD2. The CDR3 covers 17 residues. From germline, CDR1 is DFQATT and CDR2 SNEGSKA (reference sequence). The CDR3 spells CTSARLTSGFCTDTQYF. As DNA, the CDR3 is TGCACCAGTGCAAGGCTGACTAGCGGTTTTTGCACAGATACGCAGTATTTT.

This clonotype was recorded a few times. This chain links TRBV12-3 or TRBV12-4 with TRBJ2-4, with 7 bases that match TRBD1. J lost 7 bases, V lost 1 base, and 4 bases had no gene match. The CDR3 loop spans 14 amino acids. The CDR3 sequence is CASSLGATGNIQYF. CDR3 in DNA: TGTGCCAGCAGTTTAGGCGCGACAGGGAACATTCAGTACTTC.

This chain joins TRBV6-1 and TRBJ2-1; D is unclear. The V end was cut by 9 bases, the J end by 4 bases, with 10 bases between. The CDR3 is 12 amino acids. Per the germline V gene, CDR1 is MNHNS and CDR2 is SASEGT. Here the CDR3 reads CASTRIYNEQFF. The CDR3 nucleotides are TGTGCCAGTACAAGGATATACAATGAGCAGTTCTTC.

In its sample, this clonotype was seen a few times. The CDR3 sequence: CASSPNVGTEAFF. In DNA form, the CDR3 reads TGTGCCAGCTCTCCAAATGTAGGGACTGAAGCTTTCTTT. V gene TRBV18 combines with J gene TRBJ1-1; D is uncertain. CDR1 and CDR2 (germline): KGHSH, LQKENI. The CDR3 extends over 13 amino acids. V gave up 6 bases and J gave up 5 bases, with 13 bases separating them.

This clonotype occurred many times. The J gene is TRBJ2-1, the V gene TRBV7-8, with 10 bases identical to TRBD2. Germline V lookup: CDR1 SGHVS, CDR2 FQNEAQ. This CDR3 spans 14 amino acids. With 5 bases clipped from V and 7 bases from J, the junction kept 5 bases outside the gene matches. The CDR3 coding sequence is TGTGCCAGCAGCCAGCGGGAGGGGCAGAATGAGCAGTTCTTC. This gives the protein CASSQREGQNEQFF.

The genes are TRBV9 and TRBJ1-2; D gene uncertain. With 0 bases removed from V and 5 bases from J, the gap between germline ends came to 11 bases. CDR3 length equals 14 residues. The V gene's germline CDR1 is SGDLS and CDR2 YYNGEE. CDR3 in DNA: TGTGCCAGCAGCGTAGCTCAGGTTGGGTATGGCTACACCTTC. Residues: CASSVAQVGYGYTF.

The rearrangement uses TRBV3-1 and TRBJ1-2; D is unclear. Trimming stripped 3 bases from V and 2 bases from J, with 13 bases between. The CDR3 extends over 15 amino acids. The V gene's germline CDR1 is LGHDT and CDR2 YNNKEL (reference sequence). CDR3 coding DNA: TGTGCCAGCAGCCACTCCCGGACGCTAAACTATGGCTACACCTTC. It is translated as CASSHSRTLNYGYTF.

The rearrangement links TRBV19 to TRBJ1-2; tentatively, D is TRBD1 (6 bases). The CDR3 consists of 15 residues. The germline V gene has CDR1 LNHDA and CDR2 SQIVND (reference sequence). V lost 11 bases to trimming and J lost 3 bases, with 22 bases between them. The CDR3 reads CACRSRTARDYGYTF. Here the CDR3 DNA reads TGTGCCTGCAGGAGTAGGACAGCCCGGGACTATGGCTACACCTTC.

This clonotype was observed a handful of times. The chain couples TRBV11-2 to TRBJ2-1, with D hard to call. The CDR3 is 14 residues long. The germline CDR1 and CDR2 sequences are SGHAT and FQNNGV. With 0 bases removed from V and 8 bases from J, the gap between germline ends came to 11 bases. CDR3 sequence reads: CASSLEVRIDEQFF. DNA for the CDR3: TGTGCCAGCAGCTTAGAGGTCAGGATCGATGAGCAGTTCTTC.

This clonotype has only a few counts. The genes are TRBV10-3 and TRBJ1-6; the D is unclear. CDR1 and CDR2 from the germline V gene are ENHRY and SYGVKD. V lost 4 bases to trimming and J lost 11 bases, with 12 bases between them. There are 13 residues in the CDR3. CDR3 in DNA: TGTGCCATCAGTGGCTCTACGGCTACACCCCTCCACTTT. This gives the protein CAISGSTATPLHF.

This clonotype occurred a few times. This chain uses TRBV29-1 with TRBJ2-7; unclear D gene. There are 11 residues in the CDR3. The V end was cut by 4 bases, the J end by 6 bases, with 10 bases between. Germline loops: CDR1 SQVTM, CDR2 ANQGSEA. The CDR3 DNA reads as TGCAGCGTTGTGTCTGTCGGCGAGCAGTACTTC. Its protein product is CSVVSVGEQYF.

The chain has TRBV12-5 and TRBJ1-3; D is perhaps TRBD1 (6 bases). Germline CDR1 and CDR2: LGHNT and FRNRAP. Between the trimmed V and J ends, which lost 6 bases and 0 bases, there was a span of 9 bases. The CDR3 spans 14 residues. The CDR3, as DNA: TGTGCTAGTGGCCTGGACAGCTCTGGAAACACCATATATTTT. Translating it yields CASGLDSSGNTIYF.

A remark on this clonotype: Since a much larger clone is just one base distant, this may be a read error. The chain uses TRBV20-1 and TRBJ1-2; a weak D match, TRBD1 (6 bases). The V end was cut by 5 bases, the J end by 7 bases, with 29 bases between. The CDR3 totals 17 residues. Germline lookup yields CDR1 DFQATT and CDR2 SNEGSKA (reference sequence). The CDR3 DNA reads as TGCAGTGCTCCCGCCGGACTAGGACAGAAGTATTCGGGTGGCTACACCTTC. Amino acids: CSAPAGLGQKYSGGYTF.

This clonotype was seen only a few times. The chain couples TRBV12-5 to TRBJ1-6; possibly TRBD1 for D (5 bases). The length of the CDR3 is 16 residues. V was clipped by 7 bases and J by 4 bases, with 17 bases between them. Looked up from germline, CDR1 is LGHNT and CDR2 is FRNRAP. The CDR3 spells CASALRWDLYNSPLHF. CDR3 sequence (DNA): TGTGCTAGTGCCCTCAGATGGGACTTATATAATTCACCCCTCCACTTT.